This is a list of T cell receptor beta chains from one sample in a study of T cell responses to AZD1222 COVID-19 vaccine. Here immunoSEQ multiplex PCR was the method, and the copy in TCRdb shows in-frame clones only, minus some. This sample has about 110,000 clones, with roughly 89% found just once. Source: peripheral blood, taken 28 days after the second AZD1222 dose. These receptors were taken from an adult who received the AZD1222 COVID-19 vaccine. Each CDR3 is given with its conserved first and last residue. The D gene is left open where the match is weak. Where a row states a size, it is once, few, many or the class of an expanded clone; other rows omit it.

size,V,D,J,CDR3,DNA
NA,TRBV6-6,NA,TRBJ2-7,CASSYSDSYEQYF,TGTGCCAGCAGTTACTCCGACAGCTACGAGCAGTACTTC
NA,TRBV6-6,TRBD1,TRBJ1-1,CASSSPDRANEAFF,TGTGCCAGCAGTTCCCCGGACAGGGCGAATGAAGCTTTCTTT
NA,TRBV13,TRBD2,TRBJ2-1,CASSLAGGRYNEQFF,TGTGCCAGCAGCTTAGCGGGGGGGCGGTACAATGAGCAGTTCTTC
once,TRBV14,NA,TRBJ2-1,CASSPRAHDEQFF,TGTGCCAGCAGCCCTCGGGCCCACGATGAGCAGTTCTTC
once,TRBV9,NA,TRBJ1-2,CASSVGTQGKGYTF,TGTGCCAGCAGCGTAGGAACGCAGGGAAAAGGCTACACCTTC
NA,TRBV11-2,NA,TRBJ2-2,CASSLGVNTGELFF,TGTGCCAGCAGCTTAGGGGTGAACACCGGGGAGCTGTTTTTT
NA,TRBV11-3,NA,TRBJ1-1,CATTLGPRTEAFF,TGTGCCACCACGCTTGGCCCGAGGACTGAAGCTTTCTTT
NA,TRBV4-2,NA,TRBJ2-2,CASSPNPGTNTGELFF,TGTGCCAGCAGCCCAAACCCCGGGACGAACACCGGGGAGCTGTTTTTT
NA,TRBV5-1,NA,TRBJ2-1,CASSLLRNEQFF,TGCGCCAGCAGCTTATTACGGAATGAGCAGTTCTTC
NA,TRBV7-9,NA,TRBJ2-7,CASSLLGGASSYEQYF,TGTGCCAGCAGCCTGCTTGGCGGGGCCAGCTCCTACGAGCAGTACTTC
NA,TRBV6-4,TRBD2,TRBJ2-3,CASSDVVTSGRTDTQYF,TGTGCCAGCAGTGACGTGGTGACTAGCGGGAGGACAGATACGCAGTATTTT
NA,TRBV18,NA,TRBJ1-4,CASSPPTQGIAEKLFF,TGTGCCAGCTCACCACCAACACAGGGAATTGCTGAAAAACTGTTTTTT
once,TRBV9,TRBD1,TRBJ1-2,CASSFSTGYGYTF,TGTGCCAGCAGCTTTTCGACAGGGTATGGCTACACCTTC
NA,TRBV5-1,NA,TRBJ1-1,CASRGAKEDTEAFF,TGCGCCAGTCGGGGGGCTAAGGAGGACACTGAAGCTTTCTTT
NA,TRBV13,NA,TRBJ1-2,CASRGRDAGYTF,TGTGCCAGCAGAGGCAGGGACGCTGGCTACACCTTC
NA,TRBV5-1,NA,TRBJ2-7,CASSLVVKDEQYF,TGCGCCAGCAGCTTAGTGGTGAAGGACGAGCAGTACTTC
NA,TRBV5-5,NA,TRBJ2-7,CASSLGTFNEQYF,TGTGCCAGCAGCTTGGGCACCTTCAACGAGCAGTACTTC
NA,TRBV14,NA,TRBJ2-7,CASSHLTAPSYEQYF,TGTGCCAGCAGCCACTTGACAGCCCCCTCCTACGAGCAGTACTTC
NA,TRBV10-1,TRBD2,TRBJ2-7,CASSSGGRAYEQYF,TGCGCCAGCAGTTCCGGCGGGAGGGCCTACGAGCAGTACTTC
NA,TRBV6-5,TRBD1,TRBJ1-2,CASRTGSKGGYTF,TGTGCCAGCAGGACAGGGTCGAAGGGTGGCTACACCTTC